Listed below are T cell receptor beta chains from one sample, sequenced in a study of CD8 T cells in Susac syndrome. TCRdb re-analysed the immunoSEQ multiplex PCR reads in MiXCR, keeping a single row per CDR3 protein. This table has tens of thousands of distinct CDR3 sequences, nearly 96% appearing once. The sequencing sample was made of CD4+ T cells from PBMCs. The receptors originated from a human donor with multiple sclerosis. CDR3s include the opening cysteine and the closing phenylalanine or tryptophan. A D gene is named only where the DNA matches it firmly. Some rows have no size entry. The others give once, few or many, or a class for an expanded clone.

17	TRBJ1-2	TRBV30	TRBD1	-	CAWSVPVTGGVDYGYTF	TGTGCCTGGAGTGTACCAGTGACAGGGGGCGTCGACTATGGCTACACCTTC
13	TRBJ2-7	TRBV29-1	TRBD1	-	CSVTGIYSYEQYF	TGCAGCGTGACAGGGATTTACTCCTACGAGCAGTACTTC
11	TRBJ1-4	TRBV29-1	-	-	CVGALNEKLFF	TGCGTCGGAGCATTGAATGAAAAACTGTTTTTT
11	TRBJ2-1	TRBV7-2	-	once	CASSPAFMQFF	TGTGCCAGCAGCCCGGCATTTATGCAGTTCTTC
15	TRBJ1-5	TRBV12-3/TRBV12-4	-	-	CASSFVDRYNQPQHF	TGTGCCAGCAGTTTCGTTGATAGGTACAATCAGCCCCAGCATTTT
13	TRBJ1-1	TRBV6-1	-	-	CASRSGRDTEAFF	TGTGCCAGCAGGAGTGGTCGGGACACTGAAGCTTTCTTT
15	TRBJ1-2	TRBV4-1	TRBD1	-	CASSQDQGADYGYTF	TGCGCCAGCAGCCAAGATCAGGGGGCTGACTATGGCTACACCTTC
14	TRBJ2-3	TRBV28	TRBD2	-	CASSPGGTTDTQYF	TGTGCCAGCAGCCCGGGGGGGACCACAGATACGCAGTATTTT
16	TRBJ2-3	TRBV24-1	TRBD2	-	CATSDWLAGAGDTQYF	TGTGCCACCAGTGATTGGCTAGCGGGGGCCGGGGATACGCAGTATTTT
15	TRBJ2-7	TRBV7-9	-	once	CASSLGSSLSYEQYF	TGTGCCAGCAGCTTGGGCAGCTCCCTCTCCTACGAGCAGTACTTC
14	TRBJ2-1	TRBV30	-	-	CAWTEGFSYNEQFF	TGTGCCTGGACAGAGGGCTTCTCCTACAATGAGCAGTTCTTC
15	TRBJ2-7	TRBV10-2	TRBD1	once	CASSEGGFGSYEQYF	TGCGCCAGCAGTGAAGGGGGCTTCGGGTCCTACGAGCAGTACTTC
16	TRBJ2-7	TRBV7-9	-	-	CASSLVVGRIFYEQYF	TGTGCCAGCAGCTTAGTTGTAGGGCGAATCTTCTACGAGCAGTACTTC
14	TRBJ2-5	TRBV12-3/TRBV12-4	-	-	CASNPGHPQETQYF	TGTGCCAGCAACCCTGGGCACCCTCAAGAGACCCAGTACTTC
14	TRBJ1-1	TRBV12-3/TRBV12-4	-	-	CASTSRQGGTEAFF	TGTGCCAGCACCTCACGTCAGGGTGGGACTGAAGCTTTCTTT
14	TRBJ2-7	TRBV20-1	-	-	CSARDTGTSYEQYF	TGCAGTGCTAGAGATACAGGGACCTCCTACGAGCAGTACTTC